The sample holds a few counts of the clone carrying this T cell receptor (beta chain). The CDR3 is 16 residues long. Trimming took 5 bases from V and 1 from J, leaving 17 bases between them. This sample stems from a study of blood T cells in healthy people across ages. Using a J-beta primer mix together with a sample-barcoded 5' primer, a second PCR was run for roughly 7 to 12 cycles. MiXCR, run by TCRdb on the 5' RACE reads, gives a single entry per CDR3 protein. The profile covers 870,000 or so distinct CDR3 sequences, with about 28% appearing a single time and approximately 15% taken by the ten largest.

The sequence derives from a woman older than 75 in good health. This chain uses TRBV12-3 or TRBV12-4 with TRBJ1-1; D might be TRBD1 (5 bases). The sequenced sample was blood. CDR3 sequence (DNA): TGTGCCAGCAGTCGCGAAAGGGAGAGGGGGAACACTGAAGCTTTCTTT. Amino acid sequence: CASSRERERGNTEAFF.